This section outlines one T cell receptor (beta chain) sequence together with its context. This CDR3 region has 12 residues. Trimming cost V 0 bases and J 7 bases, with 6 bases left between them. Germline V gives CDR1 ENHRY, CDR2 SYGVKD. Data came from immunoSEQ multiplex PCR; TCRdb stores just in-frame clones and leaves some out. This table holds over 11,000 clones, 80% found once. The entry originates in a study of immune evolution from preneoplasia to lung adenocarcinoma. This clonotype was obtained from a person between 65 and 80 years old with lung adenocarcinoma. What was sequenced was FFPE minimally invasive lung adenocarcinoma tissue. The rearrangement links TRBV10-3 to TRBJ1-1, with no clear D. CDR3 sequence: CAISESQNEAFF. CDR3 sequence (DNA): TGTGCCATCAGTGAGTCGCAGAATGAAGCTTTCTTT.